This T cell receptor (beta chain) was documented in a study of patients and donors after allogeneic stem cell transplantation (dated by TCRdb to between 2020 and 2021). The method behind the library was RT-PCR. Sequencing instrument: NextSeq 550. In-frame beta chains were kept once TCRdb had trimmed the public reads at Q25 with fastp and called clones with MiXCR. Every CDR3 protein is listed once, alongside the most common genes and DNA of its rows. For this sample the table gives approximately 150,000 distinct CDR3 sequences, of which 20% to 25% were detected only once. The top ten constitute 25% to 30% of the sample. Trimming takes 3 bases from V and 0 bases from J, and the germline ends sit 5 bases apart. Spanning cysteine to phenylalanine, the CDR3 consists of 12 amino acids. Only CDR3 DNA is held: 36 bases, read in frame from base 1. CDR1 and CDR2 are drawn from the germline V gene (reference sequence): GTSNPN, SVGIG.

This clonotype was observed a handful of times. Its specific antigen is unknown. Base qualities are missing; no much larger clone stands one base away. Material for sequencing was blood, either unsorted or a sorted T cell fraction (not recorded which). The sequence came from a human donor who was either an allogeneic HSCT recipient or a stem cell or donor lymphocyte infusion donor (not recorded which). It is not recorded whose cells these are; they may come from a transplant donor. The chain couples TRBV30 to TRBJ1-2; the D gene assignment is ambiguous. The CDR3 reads CAWSLTNYGYTF. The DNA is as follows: TGTGCCTGGAGCCTGACTAACTATGGCTACACCTTC.